This T cell receptor beta chain originates from a study of CD8+CD57+ T cells in acquired aplastic anemia. Study as a whole: Mean yield of DNA from sorted CD4+ and CD8+ cells was roughly 3.2 ug. Healthy donors averaged around 10 million reads for CD4+ cells.

Study-level results: Between patients and controls, twenty-nine CD8+ CDR3 sequences were found in common. Researchers reported that CD8+ Simpson's diversity was not significantly different in patients versus controls.

Worth noting for this clonotype: The target antigen is unknown.

TCR beta VDJ and CDR3 were profiled, and genomic DNA was the template. TCRdb recomputed calls from the reads with MiXCR, one row per CDR3 protein. The data show about 170,000 distinct CDR3 sequences, under 75% seen once. Looked up from germline, CDR1 is WNHNN and CDR2 is SYGVQD (reference sequence). Trimming took 8 bases from V and 0 from J, leaving 11 bases between them. This CDR3 is 13 amino acids long. The clonotype comes from a human donor in good health. The sequencing input was sorted CD4+, CD8+, or CD8+CD57+ T cells (not recorded which) from PBMCs. The chain carries TRBV10-1 and TRBJ2-7; D gene unclear. The CDR3 loop is CASRVRISYEQYF. In DNA, the CDR3 is TGCGCCAGCCGTGTAAGGATCTCCTACGAGCAGTACTTC.